The next 4 T cell receptor beta chains were all read from a single sample in a study of Ad26.COV2.S vaccination and SARS-CoV-2 variants. The repertoire was sequenced with immunoSEQ multiplex PCR; TCRdb's copy has only in-frame clones and lacks some. The sample consists of about 330,000 clones, 75% to 90% of them appearing once. This sample's treatment: 19 received Ad26.COV2.S at low or high dose, single or two shots; several received placebo; per-sample allocation not given. Samples came from day 63 after the first vaccine or placebo injection. This specimen was peripheral blood, taken in a trial of Ad26.COV2.S vaccine versus placebo. These receptors were obtained from a person aged 18 to 65 who received the Ad26.COV2.S COVID-19 vaccine or a placebo.

This clone was detected only a few times. The chain is built from TRBV4-3 and TRBJ1-2, with TRBD1 identical over 9 bases. This CDR3 contains 15 residues. The V and J ends lost 0 bases and 7 bases, in that order; junction bases with no gene match: 6. The V gene's germline CDR1 is LGHNA and CDR2 YSLEER. CDR3 bases: TGCGCCAGCAGCCAAGATCGGGCGACAGGGGGTGGCTACACCTTC. Protein: CASSQDRATGGGYTF.

This chain connects TRBV7-9 to TRBJ2-1; 8 nucleotides align to TRBD2. Germline CDR1 is SEHNR and CDR2 is FQNEAQ (reference sequence). With V trimmed by 2 bases and J by 5 bases, 14 bases remained unmatched. This CDR3 contains 18 residues. The chain's CDR3 is CASSLRISGDPLDNEQFF. In DNA form, the CDR3 reads TGTGCCAGCAGCTTACGTATTAGCGGGGACCCGCTGGACAATGAGCAGTTCTTC.

The chain couples TRBV15 to TRBJ1-1, with D perhaps matching TRBD1 (5 bases). Germline CDR1 reads LNHNV; CDR2 reads YYDKDF (reference sequence). The germline V and J ends were trimmed by 1 base and 12 bases, with 36 bases remaining between them. CDR3 length equals 20 residues. CDR3 DNA sequence: TGTGCCACCAGCAGAGTGGGGACGGGGTTGTATCCGGCAGTGATTATGGGAACTTTCTTT. Protein sequence: CATSRVGTGLYPAVIMGTFF. Together with reference TRBV15 and TRBJ1-1, the CDR3 gives the full variable domain: DAMVIQNPRYQVTQFGKPVTLSCSQTLNHNVMYWYQQKSSQAPKLLFHYYDKDFNNEADTPDNFQSRRPNTSFCFLDIRSPGLGDTAMYLCATSRVGTGLYPAVIMGTFFGQGTRLTVV.

The gene calls are TRBV14 and TRBJ1-3; 8 bases fit TRBD1. Germline V lookup: CDR1 SGHDN, CDR2 FVKESK. V dropped 5 bases and J dropped 7; count of bases not matched to a gene: 4. The CDR3 covers 13 residues. The CDR3 region is CASSSGGANTIYF. The CDR3 coding sequence is TGTGCCAGCAGCTCAGGGGGCGCGAACACCATATATTTT.